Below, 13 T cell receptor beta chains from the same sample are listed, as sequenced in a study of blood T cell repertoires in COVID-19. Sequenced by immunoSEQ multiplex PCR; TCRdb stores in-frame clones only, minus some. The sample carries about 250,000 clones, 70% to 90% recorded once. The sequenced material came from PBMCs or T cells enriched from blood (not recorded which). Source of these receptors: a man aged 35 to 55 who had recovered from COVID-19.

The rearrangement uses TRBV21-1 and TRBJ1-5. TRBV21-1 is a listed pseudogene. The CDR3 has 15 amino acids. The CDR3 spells CASSPTGGGNQPQHF. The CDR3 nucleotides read TGTGCCAGCAGCCCTACCGGGGGTGGGAATCAGCCCCAGCATTTT.

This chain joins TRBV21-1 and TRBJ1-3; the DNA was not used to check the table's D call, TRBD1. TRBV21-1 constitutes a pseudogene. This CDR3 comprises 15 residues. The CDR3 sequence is CASSKTGPVGNTIYF. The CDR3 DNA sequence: TGTGCCAGCAGCAAGACAGGGCCTGTTGGAAACACCATATATTTT.

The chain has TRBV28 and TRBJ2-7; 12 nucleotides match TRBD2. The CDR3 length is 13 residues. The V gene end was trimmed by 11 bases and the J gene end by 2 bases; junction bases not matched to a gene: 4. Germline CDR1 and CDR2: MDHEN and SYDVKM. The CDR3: CAAGTSGPYEQYF. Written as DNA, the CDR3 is TGTGCCGCCGGGACTAGCGGGCCCTACGAGCAGTACTTC.

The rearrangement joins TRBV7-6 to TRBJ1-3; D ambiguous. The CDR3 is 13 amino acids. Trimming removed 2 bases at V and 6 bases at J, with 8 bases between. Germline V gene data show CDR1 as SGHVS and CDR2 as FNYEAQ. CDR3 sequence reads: CASSLSLANTIYF. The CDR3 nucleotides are TGTGCCAGCAGCTTAAGTTTAGCAAACACCATATATTTT.

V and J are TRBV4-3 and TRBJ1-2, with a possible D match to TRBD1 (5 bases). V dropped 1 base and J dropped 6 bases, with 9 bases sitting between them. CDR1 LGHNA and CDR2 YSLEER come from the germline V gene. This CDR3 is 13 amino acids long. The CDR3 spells CASSQVGGDGYTF. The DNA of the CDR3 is TGCGCCAGCAGCCAAGTGGGGGGGGATGGCTACACCTTC.

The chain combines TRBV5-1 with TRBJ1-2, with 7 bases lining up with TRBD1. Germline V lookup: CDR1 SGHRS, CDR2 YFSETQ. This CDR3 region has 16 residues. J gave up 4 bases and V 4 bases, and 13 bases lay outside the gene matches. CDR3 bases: TGCGCCAGCAGCGAGCCTCGAGACAGGGATATCTATGGCTACACCTTC. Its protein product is CASSEPRDRDIYGYTF.

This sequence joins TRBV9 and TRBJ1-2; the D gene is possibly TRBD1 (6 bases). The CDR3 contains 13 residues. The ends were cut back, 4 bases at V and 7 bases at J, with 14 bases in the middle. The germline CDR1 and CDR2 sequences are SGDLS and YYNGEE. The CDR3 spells CASSPRGGLGYTF. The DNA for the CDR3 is TGTGCCAGCAGCCCCCGGGGGGGGCTTGGCTACACCTTC.

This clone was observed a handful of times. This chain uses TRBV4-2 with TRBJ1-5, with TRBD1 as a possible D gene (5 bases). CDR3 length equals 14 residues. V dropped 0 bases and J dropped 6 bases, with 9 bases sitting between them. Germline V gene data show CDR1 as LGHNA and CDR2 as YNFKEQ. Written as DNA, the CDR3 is TGTGCCAGCAGCCAAGATTGGGGCGGTCAGCCCCAGCATTTT. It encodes CASSQDWGGQPQHF.

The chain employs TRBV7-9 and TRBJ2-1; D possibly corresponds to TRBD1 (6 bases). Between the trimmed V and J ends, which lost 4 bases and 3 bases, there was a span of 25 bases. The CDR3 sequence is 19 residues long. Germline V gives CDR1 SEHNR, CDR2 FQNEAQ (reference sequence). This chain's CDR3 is CASSSLLGSGTTDYNEQFF. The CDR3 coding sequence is TGTGCCAGCAGCTCGCTCCTAGGCTCCGGGACAACGGACTACAATGAGCAGTTCTTC.

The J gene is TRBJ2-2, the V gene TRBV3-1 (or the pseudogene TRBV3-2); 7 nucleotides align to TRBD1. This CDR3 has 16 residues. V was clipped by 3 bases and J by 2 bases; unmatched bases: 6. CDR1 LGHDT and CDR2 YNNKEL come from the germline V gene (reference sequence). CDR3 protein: CASSHSTGSNTGELFF. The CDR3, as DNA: TGTGCCAGCAGCCACTCGACAGGGAGTAACACCGGGGAGCTGTTTTTT.

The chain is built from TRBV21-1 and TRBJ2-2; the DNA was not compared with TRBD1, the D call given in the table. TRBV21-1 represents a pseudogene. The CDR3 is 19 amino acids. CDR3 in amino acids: CASSNEGIGQGDDTGELFF. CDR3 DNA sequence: TGTGCCAGCAGCAACGAAGGAATAGGACAGGGGGACGACACCGGGGAGCTGTTTTTT.

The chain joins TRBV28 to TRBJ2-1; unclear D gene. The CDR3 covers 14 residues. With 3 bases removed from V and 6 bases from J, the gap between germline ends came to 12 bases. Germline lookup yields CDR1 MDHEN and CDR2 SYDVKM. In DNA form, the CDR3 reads TGTGCCAGCAGTTTCCCCCAGCGTTCCAATGAGCAGTTCTTC. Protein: CASSFPQRSNEQFF.

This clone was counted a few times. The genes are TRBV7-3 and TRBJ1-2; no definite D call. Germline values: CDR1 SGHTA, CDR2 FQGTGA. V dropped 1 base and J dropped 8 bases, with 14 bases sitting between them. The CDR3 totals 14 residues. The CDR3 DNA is TGTGCCAGCAGCTTAAATGGCGGAGAAGGCGGCTACACCTTC. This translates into CASSLNGGEGGYTF.